A single sample gave rise to the 17 T cell receptor beta chains below, sequenced in a study of PD-L1 blockade in urothelial cancer. The sample's time point: peripheral blood 6 weeks after treatment start. Data came from immunoSEQ multiplex PCR; TCRdb stores just in-frame clones and leaves some out. The sample gives around 66,000 clones, about nine tenths of which show up once; about 11% is in the top ten. Specimen: PBMCs, collected around atezolizumab (anti-PD-L1) treatment. Receptors originate from a man aged 55 to 69 with urothelial cancer.

V usage is TRBV6-5 and J usage is TRBJ2-5; D possibly corresponds to TRBD1 (5 bases). The CDR3 is made up of 14 amino acids. The germline gives CDR1 MNHEY, CDR2 SVGAGI. Trimming stripped 2 bases from V and 2 bases from J, with 9 bases between. This CDR3 is CASSYRDRQETQYF. The CDR3 nucleotides read TGTGCCAGCAGTTACCGTGACAGACAAGAGACCCAGTACTTC.

The V and J genes are TRBV9 and TRBJ1-2; 12 bases line up with TRBD1. This CDR3 contains 15 residues. CDR1 SGDLS and CDR2 YYNGEE come from the germline V gene. After removal of 6 bases from V and 7 bases from J, the junction contained 10 bases not matched to a gene. The chain's CDR3 is CASTFRDRGLRGYTF. Written as DNA, the CDR3 is TGTGCCAGCACCTTTCGGGACAGGGGGCTGCGTGGCTACACCTTC.

This chain links TRBV5-1 with TRBJ2-5, with D possibly TRBD2 on 5 matching bases. The V gene's germline CDR1 is SGHRS and CDR2 YFSETQ. This CDR3 is built from 16 residues. V lost 1 base, J lost 5 bases, and 18 bases lay in between. CDR3 nucleotides: TGCGCCAGCAGCTTGTTAGGTACGGGGTTAGAGGAGACCCAGTACTTC. Its protein product is CASSLLGTGLEETQYF.

As for this clone: The sample contains more than one DNA sequence encoding this CDR3. V gene TRBV18 combines with J gene TRBJ2-2; 7 bases align to TRBD1. The CDR3 totals 15 residues. Germline assignment: CDR1 KGHSH and CDR2 LQKENI. V shed 3 bases and J 2 bases; nucleotides not matched to a gene: 3. CDR3 amino acids: CASSPGTANTGELFF. The CDR3 DNA reads as TGTGCCAGCTCACCGGGGACAGCAAACACCGGGGAGCTGTTTTTT.

This clone is labeled medium-sized (0.01 to 0.1%). This chain joins TRBV2 and TRBJ1-5; perhaps TRBD1 as D (5 bases). The CDR3 spans 16 residues. Looked up from germline, CDR1 is SNHLY and CDR2 is FYNNEI. Trimming removed 3 bases at V and 0 bases at J, with 12 bases between. Here the CDR3 DNA reads TGTGCCAGCAGTGATTTCGCAGGGTATAGCAATCAGCCCCAGCATTTT. Residues: CASSDFAGYSNQPQHF.

The rearrangement joins TRBV30 to TRBJ1-3, with D possibly matching TRBD1 (6 bases). The CDR3 has 14 residues. Germline CDR1 GTSNPN, CDR2 SVGIG (reference sequence). The V gene lost 4 bases and the J gene lost 8 bases, with 18 bases spanning the gap. CDR3 coding DNA: TGTGCCTGGATCCCGGAACAGGGTCGTCACACCATATATTTT. It translates to CAWIPEQGRHTIYF. The full variable domain, with the rest looked up from reference TRBV30 and TRBJ1-3, is SQTIHQWPATLVQPVGSPLSLECTVEGTSNPNLYWYRQAAGRGLQLLFYSVGIGQISSEVPQNLSASRPQDRQFILSSKKLLLSDSGFYLCAWIPEQGRHTIYFGEGSWLTVV.

This chain uses TRBV27 with TRBJ1-5; D is uncertain. This CDR3 has 16 residues. The germline V gene has CDR1 MNHEY and CDR2 SMNVEV (reference sequence). Trimming left V 6 bases short and J 0 bases short, with 15 bases between. For the CDR3, the DNA is TGTGCCAGCAGAATTAGCGGCCCCTTTAGCAATCAGCCCCAGCATTTT. It translates to CASRISGPFSNQPQHF.

The rearrangement links TRBV28 to TRBJ2-7; D is unresolved. Germline V gives CDR1 MDHEN, CDR2 SYDVKM. The CDR3 is 11 amino acids. The ends were cut back, 6 bases at V and 4 bases at J, with 7 bases in the middle. CDR3 sequence reads: CASRASYEQYF. For the CDR3, the DNA is TGTGCCAGCAGAGCTAGTTACGAGCAGTACTTC. The entire variable domain, with the rest obtained from reference TRBV28 and TRBJ2-7, is as follows: DVKVTQSSRYLVKRTGEKVFLECVQDMDHENMFWYRQDPGLGLRLIYFSYDVKMKEKGDIPEGYSVSREKKERFSLILESASTNQTSMYLCASRASYEQYFGPGTRLTVT.

The V call is TRBV11-3, the J call TRBJ1-3, with 7 bases identical to TRBD1. Trimming took 5 bases from V and 4 from J; bases not matched to a gene: 2. CDR1 and CDR2 from the germline V gene are SGHNT and YENEEA. This CDR3 is 13 amino acids long. The CDR3 DNA sequence: TGTGCCAGCAGCGGGGACAGAGGAAACACCATATATTTT. Amino acid sequence: CASSGDRGNTIYF.

This chain links TRBV6-1 with TRBJ1-2; a possible D gene is TRBD1 (6 bases). CDR1 and CDR2 (germline): MNHNS, SASEGT. V was pared by 2 bases and J by 7 bases, with 11 bases between. This CDR3 contains 13 residues. CDR3 protein: CASSETGGSGYTF. CDR3 coding DNA: TGTGCCAGCAGTGAAACTGGGGGCTCTGGCTACACCTTC.

As DNA, the CDR3 is TGTGCCAGCACGGGGAGCAGAAAAAACATTCAGTACTTC. This encodes CASTGSRKNIQYF. This chain joins TRBV6-6 and TRBJ2-4, with D possibly being TRBD2 (5 bases). The CDR3 sequence is 13 residues long. The V gene lost 7 bases and the J gene lost 4 bases, with 11 bases spanning the gap. Per germline, CDR1 MNHNY and CDR2 SVGAGI (reference sequence).

This chain uses TRBV6-5 with TRBJ1-2; D perhaps matches TRBD1 (6 bases). From germline, CDR1 is MNHEY and CDR2 SVGAGI. This CDR3 has 12 residues. V was pared by 7 bases and J by 2 bases, with 8 bases between. The chain's CDR3 is CASTGQNYGYTF. CDR3 sequence (DNA): TGTGCCAGCACCGGACAGAACTATGGCTACACCTTC.

V gene TRBV30 combines with J gene TRBJ1-4; 10 bases agree with TRBD1. The CDR3 runs 15 residues. The germline V gene encodes CDR1 GTSNPN and CDR2 SVGIG (reference sequence). V shed 4 bases and J 7 bases; nucleotides not matched to a gene: 9. As DNA, the CDR3 is TGTGCCTGGATCCCCTCGGGGACAGGGGCTGAAAAACTGTTTTTT. Protein product: CAWIPSGTGAEKLFF.

This clone has only one observation. The V and J genes are TRBV28 and TRBJ1-1, with D uncertain. V was trimmed by 1 base and J by 1 base, leaving 4 bases between them. Germline loops: CDR1 MDHEN, CDR2 SYDVKM. The CDR3 spans 13 residues. In nucleotides, the CDR3 is TGTGCCAGCAGTTTATCCAGGAACACTGAAGCTTTCTTT. Its translation is CASSLSRNTEAFF.

This clone was seen once. V and J are TRBV2 and TRBJ2-2; D is perhaps TRBD1 (6 bases). CDR3 size: 15 residues. The V and J ends lost 7 bases and 7 bases respectively, with 19 bases between them. CDR1 and CDR2 (germline): SNHLY, FYNNEI. The CDR3 reads CASKTGTGYSGELFF. The CDR3 nucleotides are TGTGCCAGCAAAACAGGGACCGGGTATAGCGGGGAGCTGTTTTTT.

The rearrangement links TRBV28 to TRBJ2-1; 7 nucleotides line up with TRBD1. CDR3 length: 16 residues. CDR1 is MDHEN, CDR2 SYDVKM, per germline. The trim removed 2 bases at V and 8 bases at J, leaving 12 bases unmatched. CDR3 sequence reads: CASSLNGRQGVDEQFF. The CDR3 DNA is TGTGCCAGCAGTTTAAATGGTCGACAGGGCGTTGATGAGCAGTTCTTC.

This clone turned up a few times. The V and J genes are TRBV6-6 and TRBJ1-5; perhaps TRBD1 as D (6 bases). The CDR3 spans 12 residues. V gave up 6 bases and J gave up 4 bases, with 7 bases separating them. The germline V gene has CDR1 MNHNY and CDR2 SVGAGI (reference sequence). CDR3 in amino acids: CASRDSNQPQHF. The CDR3 bases are TGTGCCAGCAGGGACAGTAATCAGCCCCAGCATTTT.